This TCR beta chain was found in a study of blood T cells in healthy people across ages. About the research overall: Capture via template switching afforded approximately one barcoded beta molecule per two T cells.

The germline gives CDR1 SEHNR, CDR2 FQNEAQ (reference sequence). This CDR3 comprises 16 residues. V lost 5 bases and J lost 4; bases outside the gene matches: 10. A second PCR of about 7 to 12 cycles used a sample-barcoded 5' primer and a J-beta primer mix. TCRdb used MiXCR to reprocess the 5' RACE reads, holding one entry per CDR3 protein. The table has approximately 800,000 distinct CDR3 sequences, around 25% seen once; the top ten hold 3%. As to this clonotype: This could be a read error, since a much larger clone is one nucleotide away.

The data were also submitted as part of a second study, on T cells of mothers and their children. From that paper: Over 8 million reads per mother and about 3 million per child were obtained.

The V gene is TRBV7-9, the J gene TRBJ2-5, with TRBD2 matching 10 bases. This receptor was taken from a boy under 18 in good health. The sample taken for sequencing was blood. The CDR3 reads CASSRPTAGGPETQYF. CDR3 bases: TGTGCCAGCAGCCGACCGACAGCGGGGGGGCCAGAGACCCAGTACTTC.